Following are 15 T cell receptor beta chains from one sample sequenced in a study of shared clonotypes between healthy human individuals (dated by TCRdb to 2020 to 2022). The library was produced with the immunoSEQ multiplex PCR assay. The clones in this table, taken by TCRdb from immuneACCESS, are in-frame only. Not every clone is retained; where verified, under half of the shortfall comes from an unresolved V gene, and the cause of the rest is unknown. This sample gives 2 million to 3 million clones in total; roughly 93% of them show up just once. 0.36% of the sample is taken by the ten largest. Specimen: naive CD4+ T cells from PBMCs. The cell subset or site label corresponds to: CD45RA+ positively selected. The source is a man between 18 and 35 years old in good health. Some clones in this sample may be carry-over from other donors' samples.

The J gene is TRBJ2-1, the V gene TRBV7-3, with D perhaps assigned TRBD1 or TRBD2 (5 bases each). The length of the CDR3 is 15 residues. The V end lost 5 bases, the J end lost 5 bases, and 16 bases lay between the germline ends. Germline assignment: CDR1 SGHTA and CDR2 FQGTGA. The CDR3 reads CASSHTGTTDNEQFF. Here the CDR3 DNA reads TGTGCCAGCAGCCATACCGGGACCACGGACAATGAGCAGTTCTTC.

The rearrangement joins TRBV19 to TRBJ1-1; D is uncertain. The length of the CDR3 is 13 residues. V was pared by 6 bases and J by 5 bases, with 13 bases between. CDR1 and CDR2 from the germline V gene are LNHDA and SQIVND (reference sequence). The CDR3: CASRVPGVTEAFF. The CDR3 region has the DNA TGTGCCAGTAGAGTACCCGGGGTGACTGAAGCTTTCTTT.

The rearrangement joins TRBV6-1 to TRBJ1-4; unclear D gene. Per germline, CDR1 MNHNS and CDR2 SASEGT. Deletions cut 3 bases from V and 8 bases from J, with 13 bases between. This CDR3 is built from 14 residues. The CDR3 loop is CASSDGRTAEKLFF. DNA for the CDR3: TGTGCCAGCAGTGATGGGCGCACCGCGGAAAAACTGTTTTTT.

Concerning this clone itself: Within the sample, other DNA sequences also encode this same CDR3. V gene TRBV18 combines with J gene TRBJ2-7; 10 bases match TRBD1. With V trimmed by 3 bases and J by 2 bases, 4 bases remained unmatched. Germline loops: CDR1 KGHSH, CDR2 LQKENI. The CDR3 spans 15 residues. Here the CDR3 DNA reads TGTGCCAGCTCACCCCCCGGGACAGGGGCCTACGAGCAGTACTTC. It codes for CASSPPGTGAYEQYF.

The chain carries TRBV27 and TRBJ1-1; TRBD1 matches 8 bases. Germline V lookup: CDR1 MNHEY, CDR2 SMNVEV (reference sequence). The trim removed 5 bases at V and 1 base at J, leaving 3 bases unmatched. There are 14 residues in the CDR3. CDR3 DNA sequence: TGTGCCAGCAGTAAGACAGGGGAGAACACTGAAGCTTTCTTT. The encoded protein is CASSKTGENTEAFF.

V gene TRBV19 combines with J gene TRBJ1-5; 9 bases agree with TRBD1. V was pared by 5 bases and J by 7 bases, with 9 bases of the junction left unmatched. CDR1 is LNHDA, CDR2 SQIVND, per germline (reference sequence). CDR3 size: 15 residues. The CDR3 coding sequence is TGTGCCAGTAGTCAACCGGGACAGGGTGGGCAGCCCCAGCATTTT. This gives the protein CASSQPGQGGQPQHF.

This clone appeared once. This chain joins TRBV23-1 and TRBJ2-1; D possibly matches TRBD1 or TRBD2 (6 bases each). TRBV23-1 carries the ORF label, with uncertain function. This CDR3 has 17 amino acids. V lost 0 bases and J lost 1, with 13 bases in between. The CDR3 sequence: CASSQSEGEPSYNEQFF. Written as DNA, the CDR3 is TGCGCCAGCAGTCAATCGGAGGGGGAGCCTTCCTACAATGAGCAGTTCTTC.

This chain connects TRBV11-2 to TRBJ2-7, with D unresolved. Trimming pared 4 bases from V and 4 bases from J, leaving 11 bases between. Germline CDR1 and CDR2: SGHAT and FQNNGV. CDR3 length equals 13 residues. CDR3: CASSSPNLYEQYF. DNA for the CDR3: TGTGCCAGCAGCTCCCCGAATCTTTACGAGCAGTACTTC.

This chain's CDR3 is CASSDQRGYTEAFF. CDR3 nucleotide sequence: TGCGCCAGCAGCGATCAGCGGGGGTACACTGAAGCTTTCTTT. V usage is TRBV5-1 and J usage is TRBJ1-1; tentatively, D is TRBD1 (5 bases). The V and J ends lost 4 bases and 3 bases respectively, with 13 bases between them. CDR3 length: 14 residues. Per germline, CDR1 SGHRS and CDR2 YFSETQ.

This clone was detected only once. This rearrangement joins TRBV5-6 to TRBJ2-7; D not certain. Trimming left V 3 bases short and J 1 base short, with 11 bases between. CDR3 length: 14 amino acids. Looked up from germline, CDR1 is SGHDT and CDR2 is YYEEEE. CDR3: CASSSLGVSYEQYF. The CDR3, as DNA: TGTGCCAGCAGCTCACTTGGGGTTTCCTACGAGCAGTACTTC. The full variable domain, its missing parts supplied by reference TRBV5-6 and TRBJ2-7, is DAGVTQSPTHLIKTRGQQVTLRCSPKSGHDTVSWYQQALGQGPQFIFQYYEEEERQRGNFPDRFSGHQFPNYSSELNVNALLLGDSALYLCASSSLGVSYEQYFGPGTRLTVT.

The chain combines TRBV29-1 with TRBJ2-1, with TRBD2 matching over 7 bases. Germline lookup yields CDR1 SQVTM and CDR2 ANQGSEA. The CDR3 spans 13 residues. V gave up 7 bases and J gave up 2 bases; unmatched junction bases: 5. The CDR3 sequence is CSAKAGTYNEQFF. CDR3 nucleotides: TGCAGCGCAAAAGCGGGAACCTACAATGAGCAGTTCTTC.

The rearrangement uses TRBV28 and TRBJ2-5, with a weak D call TRBD1 (5 bases). The V end lost 7 bases, the J end lost 7 bases, and 13 bases lay between the germline ends. CDR3 length: 12 amino acids. The germline CDR1 and CDR2 sequences are MDHEN and SYDVKM. DNA of the CDR3: TGTGCCAGCACAGGGATCTCGGGGACCCAGTACTTC. Translated: CASTGISGTQYF. Looking up the rest from reference TRBV28 and TRBJ2-5 gives the full variable domain: DVKVTQSSRYLVKRTGEKVFLECVQDMDHENMFWYRQDPGLGLRLIYFSYDVKMKEKGDIPEGYSVSREKKERFSLILESASTNQTSMYLCASTGISGTQYFGPGTRLLVL.

A single count supports this clone. The chain recombines TRBV2 with TRBJ1-1, with D maybe TRBD1 (5 bases). V gave up 5 bases and J gave up 0 bases, with 10 bases separating them. Germline V gene lookup returns CDR1 SNHLY and CDR2 FYNNEI. The CDR3 is 14 residues long. CDR3 in amino acids: CASSTQGMNTEAFF. CDR3 DNA sequence: TGTGCCAGCAGTACCCAGGGTATGAACACTGAAGCTTTCTTT.

The chain combines TRBV2 with TRBJ2-1; a weak D match, TRBD2 (6 bases). CDR3 length: 12 residues. The V end was cut by 6 bases, the J end by 10 bases, with 13 bases between. Germline CDR1 SNHLY, CDR2 FYNNEI. In DNA form, the CDR3 reads TGTGCCAGCAGGGAGGGACCGGAAGAGCAGTTCTTC. Translating it yields CASREGPEEQFF.

This rearrangement joins TRBV5-4 to TRBJ2-7, with D uncertain. The CDR3 totals 12 residues. Trimming took off 5 bases at V and 6 bases at J, with 12 bases between the two ends. The germline V gene encodes CDR1 SGHNT and CDR2 YYREEE (reference sequence). In DNA form, the CDR3 reads TGTGCCAGCAGGAGTACGGGCGGCGAGCAGTACTTC. Encoded protein: CASRSTGGEQYF.